This note documents a single T cell receptor beta chain sequence. What it binds is not known. Profiled with immunoSEQ multiplex PCR; TCRdb holds only in-frame clones, not every one. This sample carries 30,000 to 40,000 clones, 82% of them seen once, and the ten largest clones take roughly 2.5%. These data are taken from a study of OX40 agonist ivuxolimab in advanced cancers. Whole-study context: Every 2 weeks, patients got intravenous ivuxolimab at one of six dose levels (0.01-10 mg/kg). Patients undergoing dose escalation presented with hepatocellular carcinoma, melanoma, renal cell or head and neck cancer.

Study outcomes and limitations: Normalized T-cell clonal expansion was also low in some nonresponders.

Autoimmune disease history or systemic immunosuppression led to patients being barred. Material: CD4+ or CD8+ T cells sorted from blood, obtained in a trial of the OX40 agonist ivuxolimab. The TCR was taken from an adult with an advanced solid tumor such as melanoma, head and neck, liver or kidney cancer.

The CDR3 protein is CASSPPGYSGTDTQYF. In DNA form, the CDR3 reads TGTGCCAGCTCACCACCGGGGTATTCGGGCACAGATACGCAGTATTTT. This sequence joins TRBV18 and TRBJ2-3; no definite D call. The CDR3 consists of 16 residues. The V end was cut by 0 bases, the J end by 1 base, with 11 bases between. Germline V gene lookup returns CDR1 KGHSH and CDR2 LQKENI.